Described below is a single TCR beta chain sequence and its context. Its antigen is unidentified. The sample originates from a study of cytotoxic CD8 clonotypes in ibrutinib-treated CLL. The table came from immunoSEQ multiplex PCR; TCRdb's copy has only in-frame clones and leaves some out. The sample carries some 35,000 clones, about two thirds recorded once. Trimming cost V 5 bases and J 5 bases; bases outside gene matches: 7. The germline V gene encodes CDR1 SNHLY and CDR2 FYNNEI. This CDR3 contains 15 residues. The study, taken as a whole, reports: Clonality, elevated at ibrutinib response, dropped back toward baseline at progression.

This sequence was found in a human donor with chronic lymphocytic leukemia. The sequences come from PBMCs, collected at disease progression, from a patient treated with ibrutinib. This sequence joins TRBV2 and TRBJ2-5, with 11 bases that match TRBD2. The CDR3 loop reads CASSLAGGHQETQYF. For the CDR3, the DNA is TGTGCCAGCAGTTTAGCGGGGGGGCATCAGGAGACCCAGTACTTC.